This T cell receptor beta chain was captured by sequencing in a study of persistence of HIV-infected CD4 T cells. Study-level information: Up to about 200 mL blood was drawn at multiple time points; a couple of donors had single-time leukapheresis.

Findings and limits, study-wide: CMV- and Gag-responding cells had lower TCRbeta richness than CD3/CD28-responding cells. The rare CMV-responding cells with HIV-1 proviruses were not separately TCR-sequenced.

The germline V gene has CDR1 SGHTA and CDR2 FQGTGA. The CDR3 is 17 residues long. Trimming removed 0 bases at V and 6 bases at J, with 20 bases between. The immunoSEQ assay was version 4, run in survey mode. The protocol was immunoSEQ multiplex PCR, while the TCRdb copy is restricted to in-frame clones and leaves out a portion. This sample carries around 35,000 clones, roughly 80% of them seen once, and the ten largest clones take approximately 1%. Overlapping HIV-1 Gag 15-mer peptides at 1 ug per peptide per mL were used. CD40L-negative CD69-negative CD45RO-high memory CD4+ T cells were sorted as populations depleted of antigen-responding cells. Adults with HIV-1 started suppressive ART while chronically infected. Details on this clone: No antigen is known for it.

The sequence came from an adult with HIV. The donor label of this sample is uncertain. This rearrangement joins TRBV7-3 to TRBJ1-2; D gene uncertain. The sample here was cultured CD4+ T cells from PBMCs, taken from a patient who received antiretroviral therapy. CDR3 sequence reads: CASSLTDQDRSEHGYTF. DNA of the CDR3: TGTGCCAGCAGCTTAACTGATCAGGACCGCTCTGAGCATGGCTACACCTTC.